The 3 T cell receptor beta chains below all came from one sample that was sequenced in a study of blood T cell repertoires in COVID-19. Assay: immunoSEQ multiplex PCR; the TCRdb copy retains only in-frame clones and omits some. The profile shows about 170,000 clones, 85% of them singletons. Sample: peripheral blood. The origin of the receptors is a human donor with acute or convalescent COVID-19. The donor label of this sample is uncertain.

This clone occurred a few times. The chain links TRBV15 to TRBJ2-1; D might be TRBD2 (5 bases). CDR3 length: 15 residues. V was pared by 3 bases and J by 7 bases, with 16 bases between. The germline gives CDR1 LNHNV, CDR2 YYDKDF (reference sequence). CDR3 loop: CATSSPGLRENEQFF. The CDR3 region has the DNA TGTGCCACCAGCAGCCCAGGTTTGAGGGAGAATGAGCAGTTCTTC.

The rearrangement joins TRBV27 to TRBJ2-2, with 9 bases identical to TRBD1. V was pared by 5 bases and J by 5 bases, with 9 bases of the junction left unmatched. The CDR3 runs to 16 residues. CDR1 and CDR2 (germline): MNHEY, SMNVEV (reference sequence). In DNA, the CDR3 is TGTGCCAGCAGTCACTCAGGGACAGGGAGGACCGGGGAGCTGTTTTTT. It is translated as CASSHSGTGRTGELFF.

The V gene is TRBV30, the J gene TRBJ2-3; tentatively, D is TRBD2 (7 bases). From germline, CDR1 is GTSNPN and CDR2 SVGIG (reference sequence). This CDR3 has 12 residues. The germline V and J ends were trimmed by 5 bases and 7 bases, with 13 bases remaining between them. The CDR3 region has the DNA TGTGCCTGGGAGGGGGGGCCGCATACGCAGTATTTT. It encodes CAWEGGPHTQYF.